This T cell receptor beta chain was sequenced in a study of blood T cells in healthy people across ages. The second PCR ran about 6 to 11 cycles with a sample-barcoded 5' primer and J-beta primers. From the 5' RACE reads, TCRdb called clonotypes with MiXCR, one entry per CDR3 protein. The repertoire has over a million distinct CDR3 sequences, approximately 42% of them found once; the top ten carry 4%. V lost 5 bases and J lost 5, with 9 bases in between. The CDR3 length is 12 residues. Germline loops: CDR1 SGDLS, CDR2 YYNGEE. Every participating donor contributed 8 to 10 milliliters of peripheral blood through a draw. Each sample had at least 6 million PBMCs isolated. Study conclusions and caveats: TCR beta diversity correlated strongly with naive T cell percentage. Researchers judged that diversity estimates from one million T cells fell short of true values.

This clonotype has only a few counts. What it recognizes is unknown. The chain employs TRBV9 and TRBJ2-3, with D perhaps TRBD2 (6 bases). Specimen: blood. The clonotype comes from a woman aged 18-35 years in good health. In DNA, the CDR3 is TGTGCCAGCAGGACTAGGATAGATACGCAGTATTTT. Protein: CASRTRIDTQYF.